This T cell receptor (beta chain) was obtained from a study of T-cell memory formation after mild COVID-19. One entry per CDR3 protein, called by TCRdb with MiXCR from the 5' RACE reads. The sample includes under 300,000 distinct CDR3 sequences, approximately 10% of them seen just once. This clonotype showed up just a few times. Trimming took 4 bases from V and 0 from J, leaving 13 bases between them. CDR3 length equals 15 residues. The germline gives CDR1 LGHNA, CDR2 YSLEER. This chain uses TRBV4-3 with TRBJ2-7; D may correspond to TRBD1 or TRBD2 (5 bases each). The sequenced material came from PBMCs or a T cell subset sorted from them (not recorded which). The source is a man aged 18-30 years who had mild COVID-19 (a few samples of this study predate the infection). Cell type and time point are not known. CDR3 nucleotide sequence: TGCGCCAGCAGCCTCACCGGGACGGACTCCTACGAGCAGTACTTC. Encoded protein: CASSLTGTDSYEQYF.